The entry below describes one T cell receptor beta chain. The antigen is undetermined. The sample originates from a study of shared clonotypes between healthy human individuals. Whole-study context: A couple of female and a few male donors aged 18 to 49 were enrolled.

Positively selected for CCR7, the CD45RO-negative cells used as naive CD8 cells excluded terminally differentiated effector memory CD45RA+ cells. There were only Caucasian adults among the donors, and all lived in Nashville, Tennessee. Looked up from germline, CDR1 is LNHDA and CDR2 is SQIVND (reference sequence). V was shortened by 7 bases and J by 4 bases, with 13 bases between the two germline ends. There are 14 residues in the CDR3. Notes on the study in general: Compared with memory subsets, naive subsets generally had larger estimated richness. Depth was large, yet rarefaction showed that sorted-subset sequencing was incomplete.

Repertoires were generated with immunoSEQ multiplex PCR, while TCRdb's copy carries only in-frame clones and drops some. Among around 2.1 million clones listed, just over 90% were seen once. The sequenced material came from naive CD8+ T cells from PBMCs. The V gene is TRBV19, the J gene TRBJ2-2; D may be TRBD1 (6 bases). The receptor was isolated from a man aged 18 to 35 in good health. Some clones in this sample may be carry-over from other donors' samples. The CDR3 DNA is TGTGCCAGTATCGGGCCAGGGGTCACCGGGGAGCTGTTTTTT. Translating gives CASIGPGVTGELFF.